These 27 T cell receptor beta chains were all obtained from the same sample, sequenced in a study of shared clonotypes between healthy human individuals. Positive CCR7 selection of CD45RO-negative cells yielded the naive CD8 cells, and terminally differentiated effector memory CD45RA+ cells were excluded. Method: immunoSEQ multiplex PCR; TCRdb's copy keeps in-frame clones and lacks some. The data show about 1,800,000 clones, about 95% seen once. The sample comprised naive CD8+ T cells sorted from blood. Source of these receptors: a man between 18 and 29 years old in good health.

The chain employs TRBV6-1 and TRBJ2-1; D is ambiguous. The CDR3 spans 15 residues. CDR1 is MNHNS and CDR2 is SASEGT in the germline V gene. Trimming shortened V by 2 bases and J by 1 base, and 9 bases separated the two germline ends. CDR3 amino acids: CASSEPRRSYNEQFF. In nucleotides, the CDR3 is TGTGCCAGCAGTGAACCCAGGCGTTCCTACAATGAGCAGTTCTTC.

The chain is built from TRBV13 and TRBJ2-3, with 11 bases aligning to TRBD2. With V trimmed by 5 bases and J by 1 base, 2 bases remained unmatched. The germline V gene has CDR1 PRHDT and CDR2 FYEKMQ (reference sequence). This CDR3 is 15 amino acids long. CDR3 in amino acids: CASSTLAGGTDTQYF. DNA of the CDR3: TGTGCCAGCAGCACACTAGCGGGGGGCACAGATACGCAGTATTTT.

The chain has TRBV2 and TRBJ2-3, with D possibly matching TRBD2 (6 bases). The CDR3 sequence is 16 residues long. From germline, CDR1 is SNHLY and CDR2 FYNNEI. The V gene lost 2 bases and the J gene lost 4 bases, with 16 bases spanning the gap. The CDR3, as DNA: TGTGCCAGCAGTGAACCGGGACGAAGGAGGGCAGATACGCAGTATTTT. This sequence encodes CASSEPGRRRADTQYF.

The chain joins TRBV2 to TRBJ2-1; D may be TRBD2 (5 bases). Germline CDR1 SNHLY, CDR2 FYNNEI. The V gene lost 4 bases and the J gene lost 2 bases, with 9 bases spanning the gap. The CDR3 extends over 14 amino acids. The CDR3 spells CASSAGDTYNEQFF. DNA for the CDR3: TGTGCCAGCAGTGCCGGGGATACCTACAATGAGCAGTTCTTC.

The sample holds one count of this clone. This rearrangement joins TRBV2 to TRBJ2-7; D is unclear. V lost 5 bases and J lost 6, with 8 bases in between. There are 11 residues in the CDR3. Germline-derived CDR1 and CDR2 are SNHLY and FYNNEI. The chain's CDR3 is CASSWTVEQYF. DNA of the CDR3: TGTGCCAGCAGTTGGACGGTCGAGCAGTACTTC.

V gene TRBV27 combines with J gene TRBJ2-7; no firm D call. Between the trimmed V and J ends, which lost 7 bases and 3 bases, there was a span of 10 bases. The length of the CDR3 is 12 residues. CDR1 and CDR2 from the germline V gene are MNHEY and SMNVEV (reference sequence). The CDR3 spells CASTSSGYEQYF. DNA for the CDR3: TGTGCCAGCACCAGTAGTGGCTACGAGCAGTACTTC.

Concerning this clone itself: The identical CDR3 is also encoded by other nucleotide sequences in the sample. J is TRBJ2-7 and V is TRBV28; D might be TRBD1 (5 bases). Germline V CDR1 and CDR2: MDHEN, SYDVKM. There are 12 residues in the CDR3. V dropped 6 bases and J dropped 3 bases, with 9 bases sitting between them. CDR3 nucleotides: TGTGCCAGCAGCCCAGACAGCTACGAGCAGTACTTC. Its protein is CASSPDSYEQYF.

DNA for the CDR3: TGTGCCAGCAGCCAAGTGGGAGGGTATGGCTACACCTTC. Translated: CASSQVGGYGYTF. The chain couples TRBV7-9 to TRBJ1-2; D not resolved. The CDR3 spans 13 residues. V lost 5 bases, J lost 5 bases, and 12 bases lay in between. Germline V CDR1 and CDR2: SEHNR, FQNEAQ (reference sequence).

The chain joins TRBV2 to TRBJ2-7; 7 positions match TRBD2. The CDR3 consists of 14 residues. In germline, CDR1 is SNHLY, CDR2 FYNNEI. Trimming at V came to 8 bases and at J to 6 bases, leaving 13 bases not matched to a gene. CDR3 DNA: TGTGCCAGCCCTTCTGGCGGGAGTCCCAGCGAGCAGTACTTC. Translation gives CASPSGGSPSEQYF.

The rearrangement links TRBV5-6 to TRBJ2-1; 11 bases are a match to TRBD2. With 3 bases clipped from V and 12 bases from J, the junction kept 8 bases outside the gene matches. Germline lookup yields CDR1 SGHDT and CDR2 YYEEEE. The CDR3 covers 14 residues. CDR3 amino acids: CASSSLAGAMGQFF. Here the CDR3 DNA reads TGTGCCAGCAGCTCACTAGCGGGGGCCATGGGGCAGTTCTTC.

V gene TRBV21-1 combines with J gene TRBJ1-3. TRBV21-1 is designated a pseudogene. The CDR3 consists of 17 residues. CDR3 sequence reads: CASSKSSAGPSGNTIYF. The CDR3 DNA follows: TGTGCCAGCAGCAAATCCTCGGCGGGCCCCTCTGGAAACACCATATATTTT.

The chain couples TRBV7-2 to TRBJ2-1, with D tentatively TRBD2 (6 bases). The V end was cut by 2 bases, the J end by 8 bases, with 13 bases between. This CDR3 has 14 residues. CDR1 is SGHTA and CDR2 is FQGNSA in the germline V gene. CDR3 DNA sequence: TGTGCCAGCAGCTTAATAGCGGCGTCCTATGAGCAGTTCTTC. Translation: CASSLIAASYEQFF.

CDR3 in amino acids: CATSILREGQGTGEQYF. CDR3 coding DNA: TGTGCCACCAGCATCCTACGGGAGGGACAGGGGACGGGCGAGCAGTACTTC. This rearrangement joins TRBV15 to TRBJ2-7; TRBD1 agrees at 10 bases. Trimming at V came to 4 bases and at J to 6 bases, leaving 15 bases not matched to a gene. CDR3 size: 17 residues. Germline CDR1 reads LNHNV; CDR2 reads YYDKDF (reference sequence).

The genes are TRBV30 and TRBJ2-2; 14 nucleotides align to TRBD2. The V segment lost 4 bases and the J segment 7 bases; nucleotides outside the gene matches: 2. CDR1 GTSNPN and CDR2 SVGIG come from the germline V gene (reference sequence). This CDR3 spans 14 amino acids. The CDR3 sequence is CAWNGLAGGGELFF. In DNA, the CDR3 is TGTGCCTGGAACGGACTAGCGGGGGGCGGGGAGCTGTTTTTT.

The rearrangement joins TRBV7-6 to TRBJ2-7; D unresolved. The germline V gene has CDR1 SGHVS and CDR2 FNYEAQ. With 5 bases removed from V and 3 bases from J, the gap between germline ends came to 20 bases. This CDR3 is 16 amino acids long. This chain's CDR3 is CASSPRADEVDYEQYF. CDR3 DNA: TGTGCCAGCAGCCCCCGCGCGGACGAGGTCGACTACGAGCAGTACTTC.

V and J are TRBV5-6 and TRBJ1-5; D unresolved. This CDR3 has 14 residues. CDR1 SGHDT and CDR2 YYEEEE come from the germline V gene. The ends were cut back, 2 bases at V and 4 bases at J, with 10 bases in the middle. The CDR3 reads CASSFPGDNQPQHF. The CDR3 region has the DNA TGTGCCAGCAGCTTCCCCGGGGATAATCAGCCCCAGCATTTT.

The chain is built from TRBV15 and TRBJ2-3; TRBD2 might be the D (6 bases). The CDR3 consists of 14 residues. The V and J ends lost 4 bases and 6 bases respectively, with 14 bases between them. Germline V gene sequence: CDR1 LNHNV, CDR2 YYDKDF (reference sequence). As DNA, the CDR3 is TGTGCCACCAGCATGGGGGGTCCTTTGGATACGCAGTATTTT. It translates to CATSMGGPLDTQYF.

This clone showed up just once. Other DNA sequences in the sample encode the same CDR3. The CDR3 loop is CASSVEGGNTGELFF. CDR3 DNA sequence: TGTGCCAGCAGCGTAGAGGGGGGAAACACCGGGGAGCTGTTTTTT. This chain connects TRBV9 to TRBJ2-2, with D perhaps assigned TRBD1 or TRBD2 (6 bases each). Trimming removed 0 bases at V and 2 bases at J, with 8 bases between. There are 15 residues in the CDR3. Germline V gene sequence: CDR1 SGDLS, CDR2 YYNGEE.

J is TRBJ1-2 and V is TRBV4-1; D is unclear. The CDR3 is made up of 14 amino acids. Trimming shortened V by 1 base and J by 6 bases, and 12 bases separated the two germline ends. Germline V gene sequence: CDR1 MGHRA, CDR2 YSYEKL. DNA of the CDR3: TGCGCCAGCAGCCAAGTAGAGGGCGTAGATGGCTACACCTTC. Amino acids: CASSQVEGVDGYTF.

As for this clone: Within the sample, other DNA sequences also encode this same CDR3. This chain links TRBV27 with TRBJ2-1; TRBD2 matches 10 bases. CDR1 is MNHEY and CDR2 is SMNVEV in the germline V gene (reference sequence). V trimming: 1 base; J trimming: 1 base; junction bases outside the gene matches: 1. The CDR3 is 16 residues long. CDR3 nucleotides: TGTGCCAGCAGTTTATTAGCGGGAGGATCCTACAATGAGCAGTTCTTC. Encoded protein: CASSLLAGGSYNEQFF.

The V call is TRBV15, the J call TRBJ2-7; 7 bases map to TRBD2. Trimming cost V 4 bases and J 4 bases; bases outside gene matches: 4. Germline CDR1 is LNHNV and CDR2 is YYDKDF (reference sequence). The CDR3 consists of 13 residues. CDR3 in DNA: TGTGCCACCAGCATTCGCGGGGGTTACGAGCAGTACTTC. This codes for CATSIRGGYEQYF.

This clone was observed a few times. The genes are TRBV19 and TRBJ1-1; TRBD1 matches 8 bases. The junction had 5 bases not matched to a gene; V was cut back by 3 bases and J by 5 bases. Germline V CDR1 and CDR2: LNHDA, SQIVND (reference sequence). This CDR3 has 14 residues. The CDR3 DNA sequence: TGTGCCAGTAGTATGTCAGGGGGCTGGACTGAAGCTTTCTTT. Translating gives CASSMSGGWTEAFF.

The chain links TRBV13 to TRBJ2-1; 11 nucleotides agree with TRBD1. With 5 bases clipped from V and 6 bases from J, the junction kept 9 bases outside the gene matches. This CDR3 comprises 16 residues. CDR1 PRHDT and CDR2 FYEKMQ come from the germline V gene (reference sequence). The CDR3 nucleotides read TGTGCCAGCAGCGACGCCGGGACAGGGGGGTTCAATGAGCAGTTCTTC. Protein sequence: CASSDAGTGGFNEQFF.

The genes are TRBV6-5 and TRBJ2-5; 14 bases line up with TRBD2. The trim removed 1 base at V and 4 bases at J, leaving 2 bases unmatched. Germline CDR1 is MNHEY and CDR2 is SVGAGI. This CDR3 region has 16 residues. CDR3 sequence reads: CASSYLGLAGVETQYF. DNA for the CDR3: TGTGCCAGCAGTTACTTGGGACTAGCGGGAGTAGAGACCCAGTACTTC.

The V and J genes are TRBV9 and TRBJ2-1; 8 bases map to TRBD2. This CDR3 comprises 15 residues. Germline V gene sequence: CDR1 SGDLS, CDR2 YYNGEE. With V trimmed by 0 bases and J by 7 bases, 6 bases remained unmatched. The CDR3 sequence: CASSVDGSGVNEQFF. As DNA, the CDR3 is TGTGCCAGCAGCGTAGACGGTAGCGGGGTAAATGAGCAGTTCTTC.

The rearrangement uses TRBV4-1 and TRBJ2-3; 11 nucleotides align to TRBD2. The V segment lost 7 bases and the J segment 5 bases; nucleotides outside the gene matches: 5. In germline, CDR1 is MGHRA, CDR2 YSYEKL. This CDR3 region has 14 residues. The CDR3 region is CASTILAGGDTQYF. CDR3 bases: TGCGCCAGCACTATCCTAGCGGGGGGAGATACGCAGTATTTT.

To note about this clone: Other DNA sequences in this sample translate to the same CDR3. This chain joins TRBV5-1 and TRBJ2-7; D is unclear. With 0 bases removed from V and 2 bases from J, the gap between germline ends came to 6 bases. There are 13 residues in the CDR3. Germline V CDR1 and CDR2: SGHRS, YFSETQ. The CDR3 DNA sequence: TGCGCCAGCAGCTTGGACCTGACCTACGAGCAGTACTTC. Translating gives CASSLDLTYEQYF.